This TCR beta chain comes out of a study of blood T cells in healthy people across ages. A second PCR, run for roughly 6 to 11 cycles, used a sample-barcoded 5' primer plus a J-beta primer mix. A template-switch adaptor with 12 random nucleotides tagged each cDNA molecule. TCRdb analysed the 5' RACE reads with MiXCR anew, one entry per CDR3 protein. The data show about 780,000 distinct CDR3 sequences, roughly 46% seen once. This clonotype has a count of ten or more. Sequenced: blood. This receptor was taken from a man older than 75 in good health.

The CDR3 nucleotides read TGTGCCAGCAGCTTATCGTCCGGGGAGCAGTTCTTC. Translation gives CASSLSSGEQFF. V is TRBV7-3 and J is TRBJ2-1, with D unclear. The germline CDR1 and CDR2 sequences are SGHTA and FQGTGA. The CDR3 spans 12 residues. Trimming pared 2 bases from V and 10 bases from J, leaving 9 bases between.